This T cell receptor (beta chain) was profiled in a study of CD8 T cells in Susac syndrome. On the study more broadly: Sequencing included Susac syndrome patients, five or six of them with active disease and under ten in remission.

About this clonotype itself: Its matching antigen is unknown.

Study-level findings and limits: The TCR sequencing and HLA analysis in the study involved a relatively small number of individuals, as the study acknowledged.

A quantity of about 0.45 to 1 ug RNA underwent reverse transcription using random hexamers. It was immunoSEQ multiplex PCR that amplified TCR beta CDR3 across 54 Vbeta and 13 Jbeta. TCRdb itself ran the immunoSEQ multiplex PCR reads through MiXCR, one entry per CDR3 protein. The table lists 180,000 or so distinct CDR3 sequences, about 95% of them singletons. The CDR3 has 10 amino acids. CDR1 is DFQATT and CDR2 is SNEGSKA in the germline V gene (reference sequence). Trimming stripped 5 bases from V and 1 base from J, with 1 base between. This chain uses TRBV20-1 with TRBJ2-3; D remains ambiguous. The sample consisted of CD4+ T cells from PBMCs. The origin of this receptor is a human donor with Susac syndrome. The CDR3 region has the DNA TGCAGTGCTCGCACAGATACGCAGTATTTT. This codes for CSARTDTQYF.